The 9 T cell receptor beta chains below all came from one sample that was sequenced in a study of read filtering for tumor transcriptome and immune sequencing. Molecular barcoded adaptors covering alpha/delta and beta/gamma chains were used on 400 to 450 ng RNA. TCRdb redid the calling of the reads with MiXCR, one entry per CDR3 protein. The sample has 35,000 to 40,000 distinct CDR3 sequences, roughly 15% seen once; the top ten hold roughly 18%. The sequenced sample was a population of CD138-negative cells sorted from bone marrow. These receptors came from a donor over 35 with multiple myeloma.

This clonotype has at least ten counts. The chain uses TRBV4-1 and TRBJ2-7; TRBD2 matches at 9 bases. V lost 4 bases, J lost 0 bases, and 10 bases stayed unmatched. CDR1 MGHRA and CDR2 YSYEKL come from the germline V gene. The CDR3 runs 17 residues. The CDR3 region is CASSPRIAGGSSYEQYF. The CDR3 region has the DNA TGCGCCAGCAGCCCCCGAATCGCGGGGGGGAGCTCCTACGAGCAGTACTTC.

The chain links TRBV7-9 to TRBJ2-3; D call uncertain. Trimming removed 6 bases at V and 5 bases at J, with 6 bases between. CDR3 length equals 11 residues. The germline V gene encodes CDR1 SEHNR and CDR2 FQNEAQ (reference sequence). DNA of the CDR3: TGTGCCAGCAGAACCGGAGATACGCAGTATTTT. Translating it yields CASRTGDTQYF.

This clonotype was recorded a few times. CDR3 bases: TGTGCCAGTACGAGTATGGGCAATCAGCCCCAGCATTTT. Amino acids: CASTSMGNQPQHF. The V gene is TRBV19, the J gene TRBJ1-5; no clear D. Looked up from germline, CDR1 is LNHDA and CDR2 is SQIVND (reference sequence). V shed 7 bases and J shed 2 bases, with 9 bases lying between them. This CDR3 region has 13 residues.

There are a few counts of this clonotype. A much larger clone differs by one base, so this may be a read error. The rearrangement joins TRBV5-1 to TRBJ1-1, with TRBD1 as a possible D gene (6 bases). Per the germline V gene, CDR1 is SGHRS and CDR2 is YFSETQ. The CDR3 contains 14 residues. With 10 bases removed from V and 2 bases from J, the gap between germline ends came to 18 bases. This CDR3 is CAGYRGASNTEAFF. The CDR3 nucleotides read TGCGCCGGCTACCGGGGGGCCTCTAACACTGAAGCTTTCTTT.

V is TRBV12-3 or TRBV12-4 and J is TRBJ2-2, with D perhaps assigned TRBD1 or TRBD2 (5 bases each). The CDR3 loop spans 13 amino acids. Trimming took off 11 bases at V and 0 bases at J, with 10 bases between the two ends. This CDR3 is CAWDPSNTGELFF. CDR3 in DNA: TGTGCCTGGGACCCGTCGAACACCGGGGAGCTGTTTTTT.

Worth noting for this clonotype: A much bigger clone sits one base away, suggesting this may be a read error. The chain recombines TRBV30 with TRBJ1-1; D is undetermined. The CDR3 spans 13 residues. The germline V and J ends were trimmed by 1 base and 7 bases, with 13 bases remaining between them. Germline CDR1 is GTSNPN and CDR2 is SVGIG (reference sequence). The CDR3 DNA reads TGTGCCTGGAGTGGTCGGGAATGGGTTGAAGCTTTCTTT. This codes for CAWSGREWVEAFF.

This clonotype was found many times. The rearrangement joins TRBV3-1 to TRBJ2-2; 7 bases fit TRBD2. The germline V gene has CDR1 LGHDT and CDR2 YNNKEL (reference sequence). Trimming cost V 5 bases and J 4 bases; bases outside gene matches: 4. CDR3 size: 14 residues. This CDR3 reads CASSRPSGTGELFF. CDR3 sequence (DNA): TGTGCCAGCAGCAGGCCTAGCGGCACCGGGGAGCTGTTTTTT.

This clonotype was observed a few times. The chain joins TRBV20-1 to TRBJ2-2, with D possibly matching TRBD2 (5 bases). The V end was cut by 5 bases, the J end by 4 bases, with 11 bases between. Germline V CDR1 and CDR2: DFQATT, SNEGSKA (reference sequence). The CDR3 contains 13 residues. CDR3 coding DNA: TGCAGTGCTGAGAGAGGAGGCACCGGGGAGCTGTTTTTT. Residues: CSAERGGTGELFF.

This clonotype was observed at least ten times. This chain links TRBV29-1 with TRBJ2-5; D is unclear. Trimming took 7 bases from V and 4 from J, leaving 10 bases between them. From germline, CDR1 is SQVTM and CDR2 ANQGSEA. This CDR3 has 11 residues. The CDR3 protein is CSGRTVETQYF. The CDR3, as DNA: TGCAGCGGACGGACGGTAGAGACCCAGTACTTC.